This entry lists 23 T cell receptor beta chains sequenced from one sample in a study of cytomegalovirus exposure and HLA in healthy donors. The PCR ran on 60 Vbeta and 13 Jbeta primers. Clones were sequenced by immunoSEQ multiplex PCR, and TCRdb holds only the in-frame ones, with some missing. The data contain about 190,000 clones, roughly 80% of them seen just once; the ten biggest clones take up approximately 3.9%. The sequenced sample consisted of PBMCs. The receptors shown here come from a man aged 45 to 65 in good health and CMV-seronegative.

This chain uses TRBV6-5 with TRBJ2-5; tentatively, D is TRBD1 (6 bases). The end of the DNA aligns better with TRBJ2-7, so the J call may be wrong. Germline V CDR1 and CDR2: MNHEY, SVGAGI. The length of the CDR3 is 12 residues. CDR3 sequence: CASSQGLSEQYF. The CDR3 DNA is TGTGCCAGCAGTCAGGGGCTCTCCGAGCAGTACTTC.

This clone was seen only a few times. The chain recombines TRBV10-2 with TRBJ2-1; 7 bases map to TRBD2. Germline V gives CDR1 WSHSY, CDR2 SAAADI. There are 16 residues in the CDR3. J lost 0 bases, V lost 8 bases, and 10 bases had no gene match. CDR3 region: CASGEGRSGSYNEQFF. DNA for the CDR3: TGCGCCAGCGGGGAGGGGCGGAGCGGCTCCTACAATGAGCAGTTCTTC.

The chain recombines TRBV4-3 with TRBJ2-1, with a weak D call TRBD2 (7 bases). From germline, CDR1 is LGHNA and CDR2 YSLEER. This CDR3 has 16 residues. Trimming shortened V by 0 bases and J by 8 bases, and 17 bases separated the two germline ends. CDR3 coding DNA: TGCGCCAGCAGCCAAGACCCTAAGGGGGGGTCGGATGAGCAGTTCTTC. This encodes CASSQDPKGGSDEQFF.

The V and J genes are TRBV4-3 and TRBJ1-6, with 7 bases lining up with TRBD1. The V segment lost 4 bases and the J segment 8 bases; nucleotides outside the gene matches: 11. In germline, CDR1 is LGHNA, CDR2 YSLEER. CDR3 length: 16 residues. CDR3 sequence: CASSLDRQGGHSPLHF. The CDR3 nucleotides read TGCGCCAGCAGCCTTGACCGACAGGGCGGCCATTCACCCCTCCACTTT.

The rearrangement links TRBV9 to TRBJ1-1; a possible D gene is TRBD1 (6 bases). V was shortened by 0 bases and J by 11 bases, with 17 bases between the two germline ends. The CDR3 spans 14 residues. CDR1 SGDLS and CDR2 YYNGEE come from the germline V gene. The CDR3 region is CASSVAQIGGEAFF. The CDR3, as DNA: TGTGCCAGCAGCGTAGCCCAAATAGGGGGTGAGGCTTTCTTT.

CDR3 sequence: CASSVVESSGNTIYF. The CDR3 DNA reads TGTGCCAGCAGCGTAGTAGAAAGCTCTGGAAACACCATATATTTT. The chain joins TRBV9 to TRBJ1-3, with D unresolved. The CDR3 is made up of 15 amino acids. Deletions cut 0 bases from V and 0 bases from J, with 7 bases between. Germline V CDR1 and CDR2: SGDLS, YYNGEE. Using reference TRBV9 and TRBJ1-3 for the parts outside the CDR3, the full variable domain is DSGVTQTPKHLITATGQRVTLRCSPRSGDLSVYWYQQSLDQGLQFLIQYYNGEERAKGNILERFSAQQFPDLHSELNLSSLELGDSALYFCASSVVESSGNTIYFGEGSWLTVV.

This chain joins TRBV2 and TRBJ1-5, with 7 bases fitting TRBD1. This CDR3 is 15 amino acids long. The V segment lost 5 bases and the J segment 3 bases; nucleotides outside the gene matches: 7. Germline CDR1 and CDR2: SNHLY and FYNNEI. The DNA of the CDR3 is TGTGCCAGCAGTAAGGCAGGGGGAATCAATCAGCCCCAGCATTTT. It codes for CASSKAGGINQPQHF. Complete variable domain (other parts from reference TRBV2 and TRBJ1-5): EPEVTQTPSHQVTQMGQEVILRCVPISNHLYFYWYRQILGQKVEFLVSFYNNEISEKSEIFDDQFSVERPDGSNFTLKIRSTKLEDSAMYFCASSKAGGINQPQHFGDGTRLSIL.

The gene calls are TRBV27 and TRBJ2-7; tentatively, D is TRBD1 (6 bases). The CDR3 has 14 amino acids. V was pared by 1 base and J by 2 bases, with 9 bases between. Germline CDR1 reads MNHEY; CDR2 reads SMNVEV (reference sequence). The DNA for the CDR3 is TGTGCCAGCAGTTTATTGGACAGACCCTACGAGCAGTACTTC. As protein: CASSLLDRPYEQYF.

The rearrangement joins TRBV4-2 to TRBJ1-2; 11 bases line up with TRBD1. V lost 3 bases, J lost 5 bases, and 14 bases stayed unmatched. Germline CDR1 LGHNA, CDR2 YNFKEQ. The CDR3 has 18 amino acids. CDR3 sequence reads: CASSQALPGQGGGYGYTF. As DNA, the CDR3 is TGTGCCAGCAGCCAGGCCCTTCCGGGACAGGGGGGGGGTTATGGCTACACCTTC.

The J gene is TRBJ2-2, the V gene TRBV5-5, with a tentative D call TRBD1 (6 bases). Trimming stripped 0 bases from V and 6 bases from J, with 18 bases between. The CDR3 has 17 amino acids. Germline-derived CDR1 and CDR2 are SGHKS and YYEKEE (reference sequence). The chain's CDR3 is CASSLEGRGGKAGELFF. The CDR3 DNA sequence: TGTGCCAGCAGCTTGGAGGGCAGGGGCGGAAAGGCCGGGGAGCTGTTTTTT.

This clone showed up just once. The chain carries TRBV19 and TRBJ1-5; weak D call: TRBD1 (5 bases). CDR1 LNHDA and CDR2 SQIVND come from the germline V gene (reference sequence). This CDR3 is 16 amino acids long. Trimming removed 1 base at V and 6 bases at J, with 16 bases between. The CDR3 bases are TGTGCCAGTAGTATAGTCGTTTCAGGGAAGGGTCAGCCCCAGCATTTT. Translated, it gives CASSIVVSGKGQPQHF.

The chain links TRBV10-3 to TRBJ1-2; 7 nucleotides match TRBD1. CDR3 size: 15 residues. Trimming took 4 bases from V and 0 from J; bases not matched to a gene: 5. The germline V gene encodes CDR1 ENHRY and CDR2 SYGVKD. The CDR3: CAISGQGDANYGYTF. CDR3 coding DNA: TGTGCCATCAGTGGACAGGGTGATGCTAACTATGGCTACACCTTC.

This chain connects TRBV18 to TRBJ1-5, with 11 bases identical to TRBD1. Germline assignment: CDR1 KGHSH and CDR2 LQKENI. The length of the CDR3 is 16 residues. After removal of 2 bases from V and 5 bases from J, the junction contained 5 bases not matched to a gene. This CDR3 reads CASSPFGTGGDQPQHF. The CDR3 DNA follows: TGTGCCAGCTCACCATTCGGGACAGGGGGGGATCAGCCCCAGCATTTT.

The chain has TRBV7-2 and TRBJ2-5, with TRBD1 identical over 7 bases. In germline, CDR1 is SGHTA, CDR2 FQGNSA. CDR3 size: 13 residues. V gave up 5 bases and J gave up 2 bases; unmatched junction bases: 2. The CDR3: CASSKTGQETQYF. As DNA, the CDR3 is TGTGCCAGCAGCAAGACAGGGCAAGAGACCCAGTACTTC.

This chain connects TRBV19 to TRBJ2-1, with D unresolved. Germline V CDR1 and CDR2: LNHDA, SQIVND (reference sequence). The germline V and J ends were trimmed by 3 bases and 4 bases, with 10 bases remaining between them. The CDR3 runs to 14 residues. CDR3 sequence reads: CASSMRLEYNEQFF. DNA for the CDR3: TGTGCCAGTAGTATGAGACTCGAATACAATGAGCAGTTCTTC.

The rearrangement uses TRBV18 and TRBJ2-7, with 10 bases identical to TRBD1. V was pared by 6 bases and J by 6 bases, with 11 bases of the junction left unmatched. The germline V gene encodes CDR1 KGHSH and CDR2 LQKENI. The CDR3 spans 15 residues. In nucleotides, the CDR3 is TGTGCCAGCTCGGCCTTGGGGACAGGGGTGAGCGAGCAGTACTTC. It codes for CASSALGTGVSEQYF.

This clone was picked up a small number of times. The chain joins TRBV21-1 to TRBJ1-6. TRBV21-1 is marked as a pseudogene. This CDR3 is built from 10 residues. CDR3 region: CASSGGVLHF. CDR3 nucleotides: TGTGCCAGCAGCGGGGGGGTCCTCCACTTT.

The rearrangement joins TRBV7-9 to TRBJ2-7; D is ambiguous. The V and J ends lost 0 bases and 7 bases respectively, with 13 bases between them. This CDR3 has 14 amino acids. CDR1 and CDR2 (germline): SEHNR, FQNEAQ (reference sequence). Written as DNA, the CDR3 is TGTGCCAGCAGCTTAGCATCAGGAACCCGAGAGCAGTACTTC. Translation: CASSLASGTREQYF.

The CDR3 coding sequence is TGTGCCAGCAGCCCCGGGACAGGCTACGAGCAGTACTTC. Protein product: CASSPGTGYEQYF. The chain uses TRBV7-6 and TRBJ2-7; 8 bases are shared with TRBD1. There are 13 residues in the CDR3. V dropped 5 bases and J dropped 3; count of bases not matched to a gene: 3. Per the germline V gene, CDR1 is SGHVS and CDR2 is FNYEAQ.

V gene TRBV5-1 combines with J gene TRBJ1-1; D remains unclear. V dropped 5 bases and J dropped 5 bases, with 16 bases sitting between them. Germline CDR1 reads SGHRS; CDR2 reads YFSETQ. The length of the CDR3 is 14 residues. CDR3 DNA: TGCGCCAGCAGAAGTTGGGGAGTAATTACTGAAGCTTTCTTT. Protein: CASRSWGVITEAFF.

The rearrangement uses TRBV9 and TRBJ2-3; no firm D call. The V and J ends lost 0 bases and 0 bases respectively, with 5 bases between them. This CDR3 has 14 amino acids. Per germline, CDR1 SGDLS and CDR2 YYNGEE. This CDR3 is CASSVATSTDTQYF. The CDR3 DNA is TGTGCCAGCAGCGTAGCAACTAGCACAGATACGCAGTATTTT.

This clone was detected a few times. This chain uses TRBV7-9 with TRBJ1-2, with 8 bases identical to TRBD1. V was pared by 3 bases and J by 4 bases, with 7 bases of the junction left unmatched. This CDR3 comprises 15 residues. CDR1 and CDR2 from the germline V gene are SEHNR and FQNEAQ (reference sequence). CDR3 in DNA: TGTGCCAGCAGCTTGGACAGGGATCGTCTCTATGGCTACACCTTC. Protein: CASSLDRDRLYGYTF.

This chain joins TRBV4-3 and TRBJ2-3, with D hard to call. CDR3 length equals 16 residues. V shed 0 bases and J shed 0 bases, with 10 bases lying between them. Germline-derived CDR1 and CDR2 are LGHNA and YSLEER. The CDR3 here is CASSQDLYQSTDTQYF. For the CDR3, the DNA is TGCGCCAGCAGCCAAGATCTTTACCAGAGCACAGATACGCAGTATTTT.